This T cell receptor beta chain came from a study of T cell responses to AZD1222 COVID-19 vaccine. Germline CDR1 is LNHNV and CDR2 is YYDKDF (reference sequence). Trimming removed 0 bases at V and 2 bases at J, with 12 bases between. The CDR3 covers 16 residues. Libraries were prepared by immunoSEQ multiplex PCR; TCRdb keeps only in-frame clonotypes and omits some of them. The table includes about 140,000 clones, 80% to 95% detected once. The TCR was taken from an adult in good health. The sample was peripheral blood, taken on day 0 of AZD1222 vaccination. The chain has TRBV15 and TRBJ2-3; D gene uncertain. The CDR3 spells CATSRDRLDSTDTQYF. CDR3 coding DNA: TGTGCCACCAGCAGAGATCGGCTAGACTCCACAGATACGCAGTATTTT.